This T cell receptor beta chain stems from a study of Graves' ophthalmopathy and Graves' hyperthyroidism. Amplified material comprised TCR beta CDR3 regions derived from RNA transcripts. An initial RT-PCR round employing HTBI primers preceded a second-round multiplex PCR. TCRdb re-called the multiplex PCR reads with MiXCR, one entry per CDR3 protein. The sample yields some 350,000 distinct CDR3 sequences, about 18% seen once. The study, taken as a whole, reports: The blood repertoire also included most expanded thyroid clonotypes above 0.001 frequency. The model predicted ophthalmopathy progression with over 60% sensitivity and under 75% specificity.

There are 15 residues in the CDR3. CDR1 is LGHDT and CDR2 is YNNKEL in the germline V gene (reference sequence). V lost 5 bases and J 7 bases, leaving 20 bases between the germline ends. Note on this clonotype: No antigen is known for it.

The sequencing input was peripheral blood. J is TRBJ1-1 and V is TRBV3-1; maybe TRBD1 (5 bases). The source of this sequence is an adult woman with stable Graves' hyperthyroidism. CDR3 nucleotides: TGTGCCAGCAGCAACCAGGATTTGGGGCGGGTTGAAGCTTTCTTT. It encodes CASSNQDLGRVEAFF.